This T cell receptor beta chain was identified during a study of T cell responses to AZD1222 COVID-19 vaccine (dated by TCRdb to about 2021). With respect to the entire study: A total of 233 trial participants underwent TCR sequencing, of whom around 200 received two doses of AZD1222 and some 26 received two doses of the MenACWY control vaccine. Enrollment into the trials was organized by age into subgroups of 18-55, 56-69 and 70-plus years, and those subgroups contained approximately 150, 30 and 60 TCR-sequenced participants, respectively. The full study reports these points: Spike-specific TCR breadth and depth rose significantly after two AZD1222 doses compared with day 0 and with MenACWY recipients. Because no samples from the day 14 peak response were available, repertoires could be characterized only after the peak T cell response. The 56-69-year group was small, and its depth increase did not reach significance, likely because of low power. Conclusions about previously exposed vaccinees were limited because only a handful of AZD1222 recipients were SARS-CoV-2 seropositive at baseline. Participants were mostly white British and included more females than males, and it was suggested by the authors that clonal diversity may have been underestimated. Vaccine-associated CD4 TCRs spanned the whole spike protein, with dominant responses in regions 160-218 and 743-854. Nearly half of unique spike-specific TCRs reportedly recognized epitopes outside regions mutated in the B.1.351 and B.1.1.7 variants.

In the case of this clone: Which antigen it targets is not known. Nothing much larger sits one base from this clone, and base qualities are not available.

The CDR3 regions of human TCRbeta chains were subjected to immunosequencing. From the authors' description of their analysis: Repertoire TCRs were matched against a reference library of SARS-CoV-2-specific TCRs generated with the MIRA antigen-specificity platform. Breadth was defined as the fraction of unique TCRs that were SARS-CoV-2-associated. Depth was defined as the fraction of total T cells that were SARS-CoV-2-associated. Each spike-specific TCR was assigned to its reactive spike region and to a CD4 or CD8 class using the MIRA data. Log10-transformed breadth and depth values were compared by one-way ANOVA with Sidak's multiple comparisons tests. The immuneACCESS repertoire file appears here via TCRdb, limited to in-frame rearrangements. These files lack a portion of the clones; in checked studies, under half of the deficit traces to unresolved V genes, and the cause of the others is not known. V and J calls plus clone size are reproduced from that table; the DNA served to infer D and trimming. The sample profile shows some 200,000 clones; around 94% of them were found once. The ten largest clones capture approximately 1.7% of the sample.

V and J are truncated by 10 bases and 6 bases respectively, leaving an intervening sequence of 19 bases. The CDR3 measures 14 amino acids from cysteine to phenylalanine. Only the CDR3 DNA stays, 42 bases, in frame from base 1. The CDR1 and CDR2 encoded by the germline V gene are MDHEN and SYDVKM. The sample's time point, from its label and the paper: about 28 days (+/-7) after the second vaccine dose. Interpreted using the paper, the treatment or condition label stands for: meningococcal conjugate vaccine given as trial control. Samples from vaccinated people were obtained from the UK trials COV001 and COV002, which included a single-blind randomized controlled phase 2/3 trial of AZD1222 (ChAdOx1 nCoV-19) in healthy adults. For TCRbeta chain sequencing, PBMC samples from trial participants were taken at day 0 and at day 28 after the second dose.

The rearranged chain carries TRBV28 and TRBJ1-5, with no confident D gene call. This TCR derives from an adult who received the MenACWY meningococcal vaccine as a control. Sequencing used peripheral blood, obtained 28 days after the second dose of the MenACWY control vaccine. The CDR3 sequence is CATRPVTGVQPQHF. The nucleotide sequence reads as follows: TGTGCCACCCGACCCGTTACGGGAGTTCAGCCCCAGCATTTT.